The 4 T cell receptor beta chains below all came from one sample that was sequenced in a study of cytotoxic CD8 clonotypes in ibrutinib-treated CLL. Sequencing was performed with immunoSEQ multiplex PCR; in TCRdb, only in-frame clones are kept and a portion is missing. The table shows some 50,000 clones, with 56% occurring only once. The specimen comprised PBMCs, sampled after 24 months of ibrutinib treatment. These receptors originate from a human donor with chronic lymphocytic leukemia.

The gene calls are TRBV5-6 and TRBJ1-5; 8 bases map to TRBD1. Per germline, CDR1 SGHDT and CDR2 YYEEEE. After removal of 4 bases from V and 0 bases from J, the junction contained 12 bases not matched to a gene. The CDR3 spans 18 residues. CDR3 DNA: TGTGCCAGCAGCCGGACCTTGCAGGGGGCCTCTAGCAATCAGCCCCAGCATTTT. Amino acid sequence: CASSRTLQGASSNQPQHF.

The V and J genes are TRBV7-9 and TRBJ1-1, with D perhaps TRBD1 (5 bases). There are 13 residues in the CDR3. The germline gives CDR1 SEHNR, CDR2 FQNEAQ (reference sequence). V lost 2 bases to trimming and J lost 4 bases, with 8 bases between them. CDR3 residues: CASSLQGSTEAFF. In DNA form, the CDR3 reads TGTGCCAGCAGCTTACAGGGTAGCACTGAAGCTTTCTTT.

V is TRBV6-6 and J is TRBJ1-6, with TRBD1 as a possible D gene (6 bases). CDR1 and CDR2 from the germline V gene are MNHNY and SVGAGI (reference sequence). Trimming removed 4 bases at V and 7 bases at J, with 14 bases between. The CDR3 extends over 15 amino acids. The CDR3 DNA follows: TGTGCCAGCAGTTTCTCAACAGGGTCGAATTCACCCCTCCACTTT. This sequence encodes CASSFSTGSNSPLHF.

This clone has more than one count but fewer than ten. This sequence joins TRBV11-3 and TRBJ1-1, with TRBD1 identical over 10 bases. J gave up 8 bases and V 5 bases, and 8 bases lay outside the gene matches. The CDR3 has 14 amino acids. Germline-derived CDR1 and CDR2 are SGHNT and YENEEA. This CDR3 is CASSPGGTGDEAFF. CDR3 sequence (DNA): TGTGCCAGCAGCCCAGGAGGGACAGGGGACGAAGCTTTCTTT.